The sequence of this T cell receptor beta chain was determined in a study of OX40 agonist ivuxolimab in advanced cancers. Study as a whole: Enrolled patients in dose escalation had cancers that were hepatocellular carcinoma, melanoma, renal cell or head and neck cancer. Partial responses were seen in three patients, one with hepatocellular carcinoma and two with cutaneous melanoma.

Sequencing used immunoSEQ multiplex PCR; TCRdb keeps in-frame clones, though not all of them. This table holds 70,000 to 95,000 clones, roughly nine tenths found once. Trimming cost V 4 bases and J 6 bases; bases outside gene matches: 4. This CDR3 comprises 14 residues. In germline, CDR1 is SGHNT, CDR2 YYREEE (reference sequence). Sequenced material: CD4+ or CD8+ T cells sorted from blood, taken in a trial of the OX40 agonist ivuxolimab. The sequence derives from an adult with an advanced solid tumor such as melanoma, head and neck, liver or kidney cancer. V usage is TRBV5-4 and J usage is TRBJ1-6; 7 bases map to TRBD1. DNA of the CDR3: TGTGCCAGCAGCCGGGACAGCTTTAATTCACCCCTCCACTTT. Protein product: CASSRDSFNSPLHF.